Presented here are 23 T cell receptor beta chains from one specimen sequenced in a study of shared clonotypes between healthy human individuals. This table comes from immunoSEQ multiplex PCR, and its TCRdb copy is limited to in-frame clones, with some not included. The data hold roughly 1,100,000 clones, with more than 65% observed a single time. The sample taken for sequencing was memory CD4+ T cells sorted from blood. The subset denotes: CD45RA-negative fraction. The receptors come from a man younger than 30 in good health.

The chain has TRBV6-5 and TRBJ2-7; 9 nucleotides line up with TRBD1. The CDR3 consists of 15 residues. Germline V CDR1 and CDR2: MNHEY, SVGAGI. The junction had 10 bases not matched to a gene; V was cut back by 7 bases and J by 3 bases. In DNA form, the CDR3 reads TGTGCCAGCACTGCCCAGGACAGGGGTTTCTACGAGCAGTACTTC. Protein sequence: CASTAQDRGFYEQYF.

V and J are TRBV19 and TRBJ1-1; D perhaps matches TRBD1 (6 bases). Trimming removed 6 bases from V and 0 bases from J, with 17 bases in between. This CDR3 comprises 16 residues. Germline assignment: CDR1 LNHDA and CDR2 SQIVND (reference sequence). The chain's CDR3 is CASRVTGLRMNTEAFF. CDR3 DNA sequence: TGTGCCAGTAGGGTAACAGGGTTACGGATGAACACTGAAGCTTTCTTT.

The DNA of the CDR3 is TGTGCCAGCAGCCCCTCCGCCTACGAGCAGTACTTC. Translated, it gives CASSPSAYEQYF. The chain recombines TRBV7-2 with TRBJ2-7; D gene unclear. The CDR3 is 12 amino acids. Looked up from germline, CDR1 is SGHTA and CDR2 is FQGNSA. The V end lost 5 bases, the J end lost 2 bases, and 7 bases lay between the germline ends. The entire variable domain, with the rest obtained from reference TRBV7-2 and TRBJ2-7, is as follows: GAGVSQSPSNKVTEKGKDVELRCDPISGHTALYWYRQSLGQGLEFLIYFQGNSAPDKSGLPSDRFSAERTGGSVSTLTIQRTQQEDSAVYLCASSPSAYEQYFGPGTRLTVT.

V gene TRBV6-5 combines with J gene TRBJ2-7; possibly TRBD1 for D (6 bases). The CDR3 runs to 15 residues. Germline lookup yields CDR1 MNHEY and CDR2 SVGAGI. Trimming took 4 bases from V and 0 from J, leaving 13 bases between them. CDR3: CASSLSGVSSYEQYF. The DNA for the CDR3 is TGTGCCAGCAGTTTATCAGGGGTCAGCTCCTACGAGCAGTACTTC.

CDR3 sequence reads: CASSKISGDQETQYF. CDR3 nucleotide sequence: TGTGCCAGCAGTAAAATTAGCGGGGACCAAGAGACCCAGTACTTC. This rearrangement joins TRBV2 to TRBJ2-5; 8 bases are shared with TRBD2. CDR1 is SNHLY, CDR2 FYNNEI, per germline. The ends lost 5 bases at V and 0 bases at J; junction bases unmatched: 5. This CDR3 is 15 amino acids long. The entire variable domain, with the rest obtained from reference TRBV2 and TRBJ2-5, is as follows: EPEVTQTPSHQVTQMGQEVILRCVPISNHLYFYWYRQILGQKVEFLVSFYNNEISEKSEIFDDQFSVERPDGSNFTLKIRSTKLEDSAMYFCASSKISGDQETQYFGPGTRLLVL.

The V gene is TRBV19, the J gene TRBJ2-3; tentatively, D is TRBD1 (5 bases). There are 16 residues in the CDR3. The V gene's germline CDR1 is LNHDA and CDR2 SQIVND (reference sequence). V was trimmed by 1 base and J by 0 bases, leaving 11 bases between them. CDR3: CASSIVGAGSTDTQYF. The CDR3 DNA reads as TGTGCCAGTAGTATAGTGGGTGCAGGGAGCACAGATACGCAGTATTTT.

The V gene is TRBV6-6, the J gene TRBJ2-1, with 9 nucleotides matching TRBD1. The germline gives CDR1 MNHNY, CDR2 SVGAGI (reference sequence). This CDR3 region has 15 residues. Losses at the gene ends were 2 bases for V and 8 bases for J; bases not matched to a gene: 7. For the CDR3, the DNA is TGTGCCAGCAGTTACGGACGGACAGGGGAATATGAGCAGTTCTTC. This translates into CASSYGRTGEYEQFF.

The chain recombines TRBV2 with TRBJ2-5; TRBD2 agrees at 9 bases. V lost 2 bases, J lost 4 bases, and 5 bases stayed unmatched. The CDR3 length is 15 residues. The germline V gene has CDR1 SNHLY and CDR2 FYNNEI. This chain's CDR3 is CASSELAGFPETQYF. Here the CDR3 DNA reads TGTGCCAGCAGTGAACTAGCGGGGTTCCCAGAGACCCAGTACTTC.

Details on this clone: The identical CDR3 is also encoded by other nucleotide sequences in the sample. This chain links TRBV30 with TRBJ1-2; perhaps TRBD1 as D (5 bases). Trimming left V 4 bases short and J 7 bases short, with 13 bases between. Germline assignment: CDR1 GTSNPN and CDR2 SVGIG (reference sequence). The CDR3 spans 12 residues. The CDR3 DNA follows: TGTGCCTGGACCCCCGGAGGGGCTGGCTACACCTTC. Amino acid sequence: CAWTPGGAGYTF.

The count of this clone is one. V and J are TRBV11-2 and TRBJ1-5; 9 bases are shared with TRBD1. The CDR3 loop spans 15 amino acids. Trimming removed 5 bases from V and 7 bases from J; junction bases left unmatched: 9. Germline V CDR1 and CDR2: SGHAT, FQNNGV. CDR3 bases: TGTGCCAGCAGCCCTGGGGACAGGGTTAGGCAGCCCCAGCATTTT. It is translated as CASSPGDRVRQPQHF.

The rearrangement joins TRBV19 to TRBJ1-2, with D maybe TRBD1 (6 bases). Trimming shortened V by 6 bases and J by 8 bases, and 16 bases separated the two germline ends. Germline-derived CDR1 and CDR2 are LNHDA and SQIVND (reference sequence). The CDR3 length is 13 residues. The CDR3 DNA sequence: TGTGCCAGTAGCAACCCAGGGGTTGAAGGCTACACCTTC. Translated, it gives CASSNPGVEGYTF.

The V and J genes are TRBV7-9 and TRBJ1-2; D not resolved. Germline lookup yields CDR1 SEHNR and CDR2 FQNEAQ (reference sequence). V was shortened by 5 bases and J by 4 bases, with 14 bases between the two germline ends. The CDR3 is 14 residues long. The CDR3 DNA reads TGTGCCAGCAGCGGCCGGGGTGAGGGCTATGGCTACACCTTC. Residues: CASSGRGEGYGYTF.

On this clone itself: The sample carries other DNA sequences with the same CDR3. The rearrangement uses TRBV19 and TRBJ1-1; TRBD1 might be the D (5 bases). V dropped 3 bases and J dropped 1 base, with 9 bases sitting between them. The CDR3 loop spans 14 amino acids. Per germline, CDR1 LNHDA and CDR2 SQIVND (reference sequence). This CDR3 reads CASSMGQANTEAFF. The CDR3 DNA sequence: TGTGCCAGTAGTATGGGGCAGGCGAACACTGAAGCTTTCTTT.

The CDR3 reads CASSLDPPDREANTEAFF. The CDR3 DNA is TGTGCCAGCAGCTTAGATCCCCCTGACAGGGAAGCGAACACTGAAGCTTTCTTT. The rearrangement joins TRBV11-3 to TRBJ1-1; 7 nucleotides agree with TRBD1. The V and J ends lost 0 bases and 1 base, in that order; junction bases with no gene match: 11. Germline V gene lookup returns CDR1 SGHNT and CDR2 YENEEA. The CDR3 spans 18 residues.

This chain links TRBV6-1 with TRBJ2-6, with 8 bases matching TRBD1. The CDR3 is made up of 15 amino acids. Germline V gives CDR1 MNHNS, CDR2 SASEGT. V shed 8 bases and J 0 bases; nucleotides not matched to a gene: 3. CDR3 sequence: CASSTGGSGANVLTF. As DNA, the CDR3 is TGTGCCAGCTCAACAGGGGGCTCTGGGGCCAACGTCCTGACTTTC.

The sample holds a few counts of this clone. V is TRBV7-2 and J is TRBJ1-2; TRBD1 matches at 11 bases. V lost 5 bases to trimming and J lost 6 bases; unmatched junction nucleotides: 8. The CDR3 is 15 amino acids. Germline V gene sequence: CDR1 SGHTA, CDR2 FQGNSA. The CDR3 DNA reads TGTGCCAGCAGCATACGGACAGGGGGCATCGATGGCTACACCTTC. It translates to CASSIRTGGIDGYTF.

The chain recombines TRBV10-3 with TRBJ2-7; no clear D gene. Trimming removed 2 bases at V and 4 bases at J, with 6 bases between. CDR1 is ENHRY and CDR2 is SYGVKD in the germline V gene. The CDR3 is made up of 12 amino acids. The CDR3 coding sequence is TGTGCCATCAGTGAGGAGTGGTACGAGCAGTACTTC. It yields the protein CAISEEWYEQYF.

The J gene is TRBJ1-2, the V gene TRBV7-2; D is ambiguous. The CDR3 consists of 16 residues. The germline V and J ends were trimmed by 2 bases and 4 bases, with 17 bases remaining between them. In germline, CDR1 is SGHTA, CDR2 FQGNSA. DNA of the CDR3: TGTGCCAGCAGCTTACCACATTCAGCGGTCGGCTATGGCTACACCTTC. Translation: CASSLPHSAVGYGYTF.

This clone was recorded a few times. This chain links TRBV6-5 with TRBJ2-7, with 10 bases that match TRBD2. The CDR3 spans 15 residues. V dropped 0 bases and J dropped 5; count of bases not matched to a gene: 4. Germline loops: CDR1 MNHEY, CDR2 SVGAGI. The CDR3 bases are TGTGCCAGCAGTTACTCTTCTAGCGGGAGCCACGAGCAGTACTTC. It is translated as CASSYSSSGSHEQYF.

This chain uses TRBV19 with TRBJ1-4; a weak D match, TRBD1 (5 bases). V lost 5 bases and J lost 0, with 25 bases in between. This CDR3 region has 20 residues. The germline V gene encodes CDR1 LNHDA and CDR2 SQIVND (reference sequence). The CDR3 nucleotides read TGTGCCAGTAGTCCGACCAGAGCTCGGGTACAGGACACAACTAATGAAAAACTGTTTTTT. Translated: CASSPTRARVQDTTNEKLFF.

The chain is built from TRBV7-2 and TRBJ2-3; D unresolved. Germline V gene data show CDR1 as SGHTA and CDR2 as FQGNSA. Between the trimmed V and J ends, which lost 1 base and 0 bases, there was a span of 8 bases. There are 15 residues in the CDR3. The CDR3 sequence is CASSLGHRSTDTQYF. Written as DNA, the CDR3 is TGTGCCAGCAGCTTAGGGCACCGTAGCACAGATACGCAGTATTTT.

This chain links TRBV6-4 with TRBJ1-3; possibly TRBD1 for D (5 bases). The V gene lost 0 bases and the J gene lost 4 bases, with 7 bases spanning the gap. Per germline, CDR1 MRHNA and CDR2 SNTAGT. The CDR3 contains 14 residues. The DNA for the CDR3 is TGTGCCAGCAGTGACTCGCACAGGGGAAACACCATATATTTT. Protein product: CASSDSHRGNTIYF.

As to this clone: This sample includes further DNA sequences coding for the same CDR3. V is TRBV4-1 and J is TRBJ2-2, with TRBD1 matching 7 bases. The germline gives CDR1 MGHRA, CDR2 YSYEKL. Trimming cost V 0 bases and J 5 bases; bases outside gene matches: 6. The CDR3 loop spans 16 amino acids. CDR3 coding DNA: TGCGCCAGCAGCCAAGAGCGAGACAGGGCAACCGGGGAGCTGTTTTTT. Protein sequence: CASSQERDRATGELFF.